Only a few counts were recorded for the clone carrying this T cell receptor beta chain. The antigen is not known. This entry comes from a study of T cells after posttransplantation cyclophosphamide. Study conclusions and caveats: Blood and skin or GI T cell repertoires showed limited TRB overlap. Recipient CMV seropositivity and CMV reactivation strongly tracked TRB clonality. Later blood repertoires were often dominated by clones from the donor CD8+ memory compartment.

Trimming removed 4 bases from V and 6 bases from J, with 17 bases in between. The CDR3 spans 14 residues. Per germline, CDR1 SGDLS and CDR2 YYNGEE. Control samples came 1 year after myeloablative marrow transplants with methotrexate plus calcineurin inhibitor. The method was immunoSEQ multiplex PCR; TCRdb's version includes in-frame clones alone and lacks a portion of them. The sample shows around 22,000 clones, roughly 90% of them seen only once. The receptor was isolated from a female patient between 50 and 59 years old who received an allogeneic stem cell transplant from an unrelated donor, was CMV-positive, and had chronic GVHD only. Part of the T cells may come from the graft donor. This sequence joins TRBV9 and TRBJ2-7, with D possibly being TRBD1 (6 bases). The starting material was PBMCs, obtained after an allogeneic stem cell transplant with a calcineurin inhibitor and methotrexate. The CDR3 nucleotides read TGTGCCAGCAGCCTCCCAGGGCAGGGGAGCGAGCAGTACTTC. Its protein product is CASSLPGQGSEQYF.